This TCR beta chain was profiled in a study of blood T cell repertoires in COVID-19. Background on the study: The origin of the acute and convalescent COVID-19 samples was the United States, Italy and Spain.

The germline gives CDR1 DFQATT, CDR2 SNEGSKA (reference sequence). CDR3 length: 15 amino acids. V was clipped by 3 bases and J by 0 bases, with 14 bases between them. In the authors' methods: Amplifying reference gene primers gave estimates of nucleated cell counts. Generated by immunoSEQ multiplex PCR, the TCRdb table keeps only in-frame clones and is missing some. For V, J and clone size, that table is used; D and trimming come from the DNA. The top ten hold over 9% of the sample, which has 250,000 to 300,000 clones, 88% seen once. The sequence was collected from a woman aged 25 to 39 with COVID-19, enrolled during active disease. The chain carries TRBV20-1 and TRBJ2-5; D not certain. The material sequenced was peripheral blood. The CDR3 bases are TGCAGTGCTAGTGGGTATTGGGCAGACCAAGAGACCCAGTACTTC. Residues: CSASGYWADQETQYF.